This is a list of T cell receptor beta chains from one sample in a study of CD8+ T cells in alopecia areata. The data were produced by immunoSEQ multiplex PCR, yet TCRdb's version contains in-frame clones alone and is incomplete. Among more than 12,000 clones listed, over 50% were seen once. Sequencing was performed on CD4+ Tregs sorted from blood. These receptors were collected from a human donor with alopecia areata. Both conserved end residues are part of each CDR3. D genes are given only for firm matches. Clone size appears in some rows only: once, few, many, or a class for an expanded clone.

j_call clone_size d_call v_call cdr3_nt cdr3_aa
TRBJ2-7 NA TRBD2 TRBV19 TGTGCCAGTAGTACAACTAGCGGGAGATACGAGCAGTACTTC CASSTTSGRYEQYF
TRBJ2-1 NA NA TRBV7-2 TGTGCCAGCAGCTTAGTACTCGGAAGCTCCTACAATGAGCAGTTCTTC CASSLVLGSSYNEQFF
TRBJ2-3 NA NA TRBV7-2 TGTGCCAGCAGCTTAGGAATTGGCACTTCTAAGTATTTT CASSLGIGTSKYF
TRBJ1-5 few TRBD1 TRBV28 TGTGCCAGCACCCTGACAGGGTTCGGTCAGCCCCAGCATTTT CASTLTGFGQPQHF
TRBJ2-7 NA TRBD1 TRBV27 TGTGCCAGCAGAGGTTTCGTGGGACAGGGGGCTTACGAGCAGTACTTC CASRGFVGQGAYEQYF
TRBJ2-2 medium-sized NA TRBV28 TGTGCCAGCAGTTCCGCGAACACCGGGGAGCTGTTTTTT CASSSANTGELFF
TRBJ2-1 NA NA TRBV6-1 TGTGCCAGCAGTGAAGCGCGGAGCGGTGAGCAGTTCTTC CASSEARSGEQFF
TRBJ2-5 few NA TRBV18 TGTGCCAGCTCACCATTTGACAGGTTGGGGACCCAGTACTTC CASSPFDRLGTQYF
TRBJ2-7 NA NA TRBV6-5 TGTGCCAGCAGTTACTCGGCGAAGACGCACTACGAGCAGTACTTC CASSYSAKTHYEQYF
TRBJ2-5 NA NA TRBV5-4 TGTGCCAGCAGCTTGATGGGGTATGTGACCCAGTACTTC CASSLMGYVTQYF
TRBJ1-2 NA NA TRBV28 TGTGCCAGCAGTTTCTGGGCTGGCTACACCTTC CASSFWAGYTF
TRBJ2-3 NA NA TRBV9 TGTGCCAGCAGCGTATCTAGCCAAAAAGATACGCAGTATTTT CASSVSSQKDTQYF
TRBJ2-7 NA NA TRBV7-2 TGTGCCAGCAGCTTAGCGGGCCGACTCTACGAGCAGTACTTC CASSLAGRLYEQYF
TRBJ2-1 NA TRBD2 TRBV7-8 TGTGCCAGCAGCTCACCGGGACTAGCGGTACTGAATGAGCAGTTCTTC CASSSPGLAVLNEQFF
TRBJ2-3 NA TRBD2 TRBV15 TGTGCCACCAGTGACGGGAGGGTAGATACGCAGTATTTT CATSDGRVDTQYF
TRBJ2-1 NA TRBD2 TRBV6-5 TGTGCCAGCACCTCCCCGGGACTACCATACAATGAGCAGTTCTTC CASTSPGLPYNEQFF
TRBJ2-3 NA NA TRBV5-1 TGCGCCAGCAGCTTGGGCAGGGCGTTTAGCACAGATACGCAGTATTTT CASSLGRAFSTDTQYF
TRBJ1-3 few TRBD1 TRBV6-5 TGTGCCAGCAGCCGTCTGACAGGGACGGAGTACACCATATATTTT CASSRLTGTEYTIYF
TRBJ2-5 NA TRBD1 TRBV27 TGTGCCAGCAGTTTCAGGGGGCAGCGGGAGACCCAGTACTTC CASSFRGQRETQYF
TRBJ2-5 NA TRBD1 TRBV7-8 TGTGCCAGCAGCACTAGACAGGGTTTTCAGACCCAGTACTTC CASSTRQGFQTQYF
TRBJ2-3 NA TRBD2 TRBV5-1 TGCGCCAGCAGCCCCCTAGCGGGAGGGACCACAGATACGCAGTATTTT CASSPLAGGTTDTQYF
TRBJ2-3 NA NA TRBV11-3 TGTGCCAGCAGCTTCTCCCTCGGGATTCCTAGCACAGATACGCAGTATTTT CASSFSLGIPSTDTQYF
TRBJ2-1 large TRBD2 TRBV7-9 TGTGCCAGCAGCTTAGTCCCCCTAGCGGGAGGGCCCTATGAGCAGTTCTTC CASSLVPLAGGPYEQFF
TRBJ2-7 NA TRBD2 TRBV11-2 TGTGCCAGCAGCCCCACGGGGGGTTCCTACGAGCAGTACTTC CASSPTGGSYEQYF
TRBJ2-1 NA NA TRBV2 TGTGCCAGCAGTAACCCTCGAAACCGGGACTCTTCACGTTCTGAGCAGTTCTTC CASSNPRNRDSSRSEQFF
TRBJ2-3 NA TRBD2 TRBV11-2 TGTGCCAGCAGCTTATTTAGGGGAGGGAACACAGATACGCAGTATTTT CASSLFRGGNTDTQYF
TRBJ1-4 NA TRBD1 TRBV5-1 TGCGCCAGCAGCAAGGACAGGGGAGAAGGAAAACTGTTTTTT CASSKDRGEGKLFF
TRBJ1-5 few NA TRBV7-8 TGTGCCAGCAGCTTAGAACGCAGGGGTGGTCAGCCCCAGCATTTT CASSLERRGGQPQHF
TRBJ2-5 NA NA TRBV19 TGTGCCAGTACCCGGACGGGTGGGCAACAAGAGACCCAGTACTTC CASTRTGGQQETQYF
TRBJ1-2 once NA TRBV27 TGTGCCAGCAGTTTAGCCGGGACTTATGGCTACACCTTC CASSLAGTYGYTF
TRBJ2-2 NA NA TRBV7-3 TGTGCCAGCAGCTCGACAGACACCGGGGAGCTGTTTTTT CASSSTDTGELFF
TRBJ2-1 few NA TRBV7-2 TGTGCCAGCAGCTTAGTGGGGTCCTCCTACAATGAGCAGTTCTTC CASSLVGSSYNEQFF
TRBJ1-1 NA TRBD1 TRBV29-1 TGCAGCGTTACAGGGGGCGTGAACACTGAAGCTTTCTTT CSVTGGVNTEAFF
TRBJ2-3 NA TRBD1 TRBV28 TGTGCCAGCAGTTTAGCCGGGACAGGGGGCTCGTGGACAGATACGCAGTATTTT CASSLAGTGGSWTDTQYF
TRBJ2-1 few TRBD2 TRBV2 TGTGCCAGCACCCGTAGCGGGAGGGCCGGCAATGAGCAGTTCTTC CASTRSGRAGNEQFF
TRBJ2-4 NA NA TRBV6-6 TGTGCCAGCAGTTACATAGGGGTCAACATTCAGTACTTC CASSYIGVNIQYF
TRBJ1-5 NA NA TRBV2 TGTGCCAGCAGTGAACGGGGGACTGCTAGCAATCAGCCCCAGCATTTT CASSERGTASNQPQHF
TRBJ2-7 few TRBD2 TRBV15 TGTGCCACCAGCAGAAGGACTAGCTGGACCTACGAGCAGTACTTC CATSRRTSWTYEQYF
TRBJ2-7 NA TRBD2 TRBV28 TGTGCCAGCAGTCCAGCGGGAGGTTTCTTCGAGCAGTACTTC CASSPAGGFFEQYF
TRBJ2-7 NA TRBD1 TRBV6-6 TGTGCCAGCGTGGGACAGGGCCACGAGCAGTACTTC CASVGQGHEQYF
TRBJ2-7 NA NA TRBV5-1 TGCGCCAGCAGCTCGGCTTTCTACGAGCAGTACTTC CASSSAFYEQYF
TRBJ1-1 NA NA TRBV6-5 TGTGCCAGCAGTCTCTGGGGTGGTGAAGCTTTCTTT CASSLWGGEAFF
TRBJ2-7 NA NA TRBV5-1 TGCGCCAGCAGCTTGGAGGAGGGCGGGACCTACGAGCAGTACTTC CASSLEEGGTYEQYF
TRBJ1-2 NA NA TRBV29-1 TGCAGCGTTGGCCTGGACTGGTCGGGCTACACCTTC CSVGLDWSGYTF
TRBJ2-7 medium-sized TRBD2 TRBV28 TGTGCCAGCAGTTTAATAGCGGGGGGGATCGGCTACGAGCAGTACTTC CASSLIAGGIGYEQYF
TRBJ2-7 NA NA TRBV5-1 TGCGCCAGCGGGGTAGGTCCGAACCCTTACGAGCAGTACTTC CASGVGPNPYEQYF
TRBJ2-7 NA NA TRBV9 TGTGCCAGCAGCGTAGCGGCCCGCTCCTACGAGCAGTACTTC CASSVAARSYEQYF
TRBJ1-4 NA TRBD1 TRBV7-9 TGTGCCAGCAGCCAAACGGGACAGGGGCAAAATGAAAAACTGTTTTTT CASSQTGQGQNEKLFF
TRBJ2-7 NA TRBD1 TRBV11-2 TGTGCCAGCAGCTTATTGGGTACAGGGGGTTTTTACGAGCAGTACTTC CASSLLGTGGFYEQYF
TRBJ2-1 NA NA TRBV5-1 TGCGCCAGCAGCTTTGGATACCCGGGCAATGAGCAGTTCTTC CASSFGYPGNEQFF
TRBJ2-3 once NA TRBV7-9 TGTGCCAGCAGTACCACGTCAGGCATCGGGGATACGCAGTATTTT CASSTTSGIGDTQYF
TRBJ2-1 NA NA TRBV18 TGTGCCAGCTCACCAAGAGACTATGATGAGCAGTTCTTC CASSPRDYDEQFF
TRBJ2-1 NA NA TRBV7-2 TGTGCCAGCAGCTTAGACGGGGGCTACAATGAGCAGTTCTTC CASSLDGGYNEQFF